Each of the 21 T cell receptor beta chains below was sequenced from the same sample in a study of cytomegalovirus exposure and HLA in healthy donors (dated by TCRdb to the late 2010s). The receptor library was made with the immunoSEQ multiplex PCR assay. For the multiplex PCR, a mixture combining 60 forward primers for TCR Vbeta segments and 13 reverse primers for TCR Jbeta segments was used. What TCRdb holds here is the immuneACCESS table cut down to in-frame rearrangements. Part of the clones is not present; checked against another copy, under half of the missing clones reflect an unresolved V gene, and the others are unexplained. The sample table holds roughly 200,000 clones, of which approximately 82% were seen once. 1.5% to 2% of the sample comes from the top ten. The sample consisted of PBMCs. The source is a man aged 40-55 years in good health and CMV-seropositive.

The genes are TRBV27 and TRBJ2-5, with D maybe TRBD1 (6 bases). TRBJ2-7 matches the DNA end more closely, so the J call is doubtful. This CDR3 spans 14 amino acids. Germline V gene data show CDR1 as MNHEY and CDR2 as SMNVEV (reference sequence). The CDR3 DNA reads TGTGCCAGCAGTTTCCCACAGGGATTTAACGAGCAGTACTTC. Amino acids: CASSFPQGFNEQYF.

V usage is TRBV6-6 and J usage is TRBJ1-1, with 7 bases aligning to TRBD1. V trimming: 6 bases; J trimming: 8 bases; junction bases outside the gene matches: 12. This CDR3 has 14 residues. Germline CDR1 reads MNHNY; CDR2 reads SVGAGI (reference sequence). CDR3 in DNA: TGTGCCAGCAGCCCCCTAACGACAGGGAACGAAGCTTTCTTT. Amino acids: CASSPLTTGNEAFF.

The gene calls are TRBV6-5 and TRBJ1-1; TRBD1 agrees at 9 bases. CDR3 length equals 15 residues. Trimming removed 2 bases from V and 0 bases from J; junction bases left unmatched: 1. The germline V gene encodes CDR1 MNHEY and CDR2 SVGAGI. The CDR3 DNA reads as TGTGCCAGCAGTTACGGACAGGGGATGAACACTGAAGCTTTCTTT. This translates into CASSYGQGMNTEAFF.

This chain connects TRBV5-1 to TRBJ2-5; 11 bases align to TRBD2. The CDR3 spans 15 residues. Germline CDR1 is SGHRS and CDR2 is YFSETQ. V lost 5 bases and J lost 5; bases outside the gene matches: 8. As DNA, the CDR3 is TGCGCCAGCAGTAACATAGCGGGAGGGCCGGAGACCCAGTACTTC. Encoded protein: CASSNIAGGPETQYF.

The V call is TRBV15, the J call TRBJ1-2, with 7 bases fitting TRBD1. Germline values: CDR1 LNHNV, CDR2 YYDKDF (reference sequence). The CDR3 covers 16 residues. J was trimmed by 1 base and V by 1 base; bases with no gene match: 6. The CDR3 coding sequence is TGTGCCACCAGCAGAGCGCCCGGGACAGTTAACTATGGCTACACCTTC. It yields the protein CATSRAPGTVNYGYTF.

CDR3 residues: CASSSDRGLGGYTF. CDR3 DNA: TGTGCCAGCAGCTCGGACAGGGGGCTCGGCGGCTACACCTTC. The chain is built from TRBV5-5 and TRBJ1-2; 11 nucleotides match TRBD1. Per the germline V gene, CDR1 is SGHKS and CDR2 is YYEKEE (reference sequence). The CDR3 is made up of 14 amino acids. Unmatched junction bases numbered 6, after V lost 3 bases and J lost 8 bases.

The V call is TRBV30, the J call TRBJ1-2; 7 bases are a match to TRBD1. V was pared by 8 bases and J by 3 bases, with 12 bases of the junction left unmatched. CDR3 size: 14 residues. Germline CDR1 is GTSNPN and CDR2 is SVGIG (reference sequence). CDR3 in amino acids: CANAEGGEDYGYTF. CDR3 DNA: TGTGCCAACGCCGAAGGGGGCGAGGACTATGGCTACACCTTC.

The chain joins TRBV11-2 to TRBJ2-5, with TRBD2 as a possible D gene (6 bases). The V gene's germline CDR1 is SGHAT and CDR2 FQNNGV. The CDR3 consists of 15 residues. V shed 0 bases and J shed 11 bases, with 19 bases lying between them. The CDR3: CASSLDLVVGEEQYF. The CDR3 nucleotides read TGTGCCAGCAGCTTAGATCTCGTCGTGGGGGAGGAGCAGTACTTC.

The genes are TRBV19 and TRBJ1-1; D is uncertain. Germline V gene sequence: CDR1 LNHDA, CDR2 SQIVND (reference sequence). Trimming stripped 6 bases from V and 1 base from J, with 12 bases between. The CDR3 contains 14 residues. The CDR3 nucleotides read TGTGCCAGTAGCTCCCAGGTTTGGAACACTGAAGCTTTCTTT. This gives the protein CASSSQVWNTEAFF. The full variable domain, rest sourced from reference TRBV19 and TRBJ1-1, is DGGITQSPKYLFRKEGQNVTLSCEQNLNHDAMYWYRQDPGQGLRLIYYSQIVNDFQKGDIAEGYSVSREKKESFPLTVTSAQKNPTAFYLCASSSQVWNTEAFFGQGTRLTVV.

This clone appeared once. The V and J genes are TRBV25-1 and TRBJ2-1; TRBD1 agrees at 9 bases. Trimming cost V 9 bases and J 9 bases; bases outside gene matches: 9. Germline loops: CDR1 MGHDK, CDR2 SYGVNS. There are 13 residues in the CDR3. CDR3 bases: TGTGCCAGTAAGACAGGGGGGAGCGGTGAGCAGTTCTTC. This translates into CASKTGGSGEQFF. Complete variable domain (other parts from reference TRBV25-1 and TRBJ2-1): EADIYQTPRYLVIGTGKKITLECSQTMGHDKMYWYQQDPGMELHLIHYSYGVNSTEKGDLSSESTVSRIRTEHFPLTLESARPSHTSQYLCASKTGGSGEQFFGPGTRLTVL.

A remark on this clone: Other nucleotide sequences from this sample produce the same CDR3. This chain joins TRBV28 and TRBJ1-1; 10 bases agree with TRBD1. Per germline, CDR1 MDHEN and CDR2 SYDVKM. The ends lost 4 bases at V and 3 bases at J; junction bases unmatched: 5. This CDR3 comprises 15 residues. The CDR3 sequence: CASSSTGTGDTEAFF. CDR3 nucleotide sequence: TGTGCCAGCAGTTCAACCGGGACAGGGGACACTGAAGCTTTCTTT.

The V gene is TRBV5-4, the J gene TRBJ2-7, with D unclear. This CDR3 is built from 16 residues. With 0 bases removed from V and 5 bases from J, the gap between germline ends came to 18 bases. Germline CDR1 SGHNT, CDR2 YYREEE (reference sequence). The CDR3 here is CASSLDATQVGDEQYF. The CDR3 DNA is TGTGCCAGCAGCTTGGACGCCACTCAAGTGGGCGACGAGCAGTACTTC.

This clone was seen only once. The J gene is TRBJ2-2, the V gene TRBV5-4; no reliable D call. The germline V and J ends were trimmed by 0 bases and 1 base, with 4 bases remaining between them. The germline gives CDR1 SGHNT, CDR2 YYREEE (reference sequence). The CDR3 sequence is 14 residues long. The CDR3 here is CASSLAWNTGELFF. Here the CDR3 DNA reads TGTGCCAGCAGCTTGGCTTGGAACACCGGGGAGCTGTTTTTT.

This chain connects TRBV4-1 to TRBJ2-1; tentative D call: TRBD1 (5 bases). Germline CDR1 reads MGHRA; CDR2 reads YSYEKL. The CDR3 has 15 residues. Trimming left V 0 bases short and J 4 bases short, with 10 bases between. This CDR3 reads CASSQEGRVYNEQFF. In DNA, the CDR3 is TGCGCCAGCAGCCAAGAGGGCAGGGTTTACAATGAGCAGTTCTTC.

The CDR3 DNA sequence: TGTGCCAGCAGCACTCGGGACTGCTGCACAGATACGCAGTATTTT. Its protein is CASSTRDCCTDTQYF. The chain combines TRBV21-1 with TRBJ2-3; the D call of TRBD2 is as the table states it, not checked on the DNA. TRBV21-1 is flagged as a pseudogene. This CDR3 is built from 15 residues.

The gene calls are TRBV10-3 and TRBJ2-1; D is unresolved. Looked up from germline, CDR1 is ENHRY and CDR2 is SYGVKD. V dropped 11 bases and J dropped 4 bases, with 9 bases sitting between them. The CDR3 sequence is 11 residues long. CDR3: CASSSYNEQFF. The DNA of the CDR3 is TGTGCCTCGAGCTCATACAATGAGCAGTTCTTC.

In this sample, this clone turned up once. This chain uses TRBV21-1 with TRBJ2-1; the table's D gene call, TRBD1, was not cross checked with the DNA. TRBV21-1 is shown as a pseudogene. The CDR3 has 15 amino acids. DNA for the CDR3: TGTGCCAGCAGCAAAACGGGACAGGTAGACAATGAGCAGTTCTTC. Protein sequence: CASSKTGQVDNEQFF.

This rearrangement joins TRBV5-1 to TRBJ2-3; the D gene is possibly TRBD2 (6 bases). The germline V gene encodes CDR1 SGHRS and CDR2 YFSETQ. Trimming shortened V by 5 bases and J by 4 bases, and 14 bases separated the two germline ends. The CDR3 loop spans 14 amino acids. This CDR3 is CASRPGGGADTQYF. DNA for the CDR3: TGCGCCAGCAGGCCCGGCGGAGGGGCAGATACGCAGTATTTT.

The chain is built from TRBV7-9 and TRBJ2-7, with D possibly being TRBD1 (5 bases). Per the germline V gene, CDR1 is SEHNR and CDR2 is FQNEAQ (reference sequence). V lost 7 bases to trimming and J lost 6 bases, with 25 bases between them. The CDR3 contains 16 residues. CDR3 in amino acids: CASNQLSGLGASEQYF. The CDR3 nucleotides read TGTGCCAGCAACCAGCTGTCAGGGTTAGGGGCGTCCGAGCAGTACTTC. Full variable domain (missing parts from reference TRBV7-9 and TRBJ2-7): DTGVSQNPRHKITKRGQNVTFRCDPISEHNRLYWYRQTLGQGPEFLTYFQNEAQLEKSRLLSDRFSAERPKGSFSTLEIQRTEQGDSAMYLCASNQLSGLGASEQYFGPGTRLTVT.

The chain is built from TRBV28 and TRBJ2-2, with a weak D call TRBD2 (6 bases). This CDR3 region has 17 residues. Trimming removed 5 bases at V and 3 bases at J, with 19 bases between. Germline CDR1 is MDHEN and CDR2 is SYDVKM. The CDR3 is CASSLTGWGGDTGELFF. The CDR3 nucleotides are TGTGCCAGCAGTCTCACGGGCTGGGGCGGGGACACCGGGGAGCTGTTTTTT.

CDR3 coding DNA: TGTGCCAGCAGACTAAGACTAGCGGGAGTCGGACGATCCACAGATACGCAGTATTTT. Its protein product is CASRLRLAGVGRSTDTQYF. The chain links TRBV28 to TRBJ2-3; the match to TRBD2 covers 12 bases. The trim removed 6 bases at V and 2 bases at J, leaving 15 bases unmatched. CDR1 is MDHEN and CDR2 is SYDVKM in the germline V gene. The CDR3 is 19 amino acids.